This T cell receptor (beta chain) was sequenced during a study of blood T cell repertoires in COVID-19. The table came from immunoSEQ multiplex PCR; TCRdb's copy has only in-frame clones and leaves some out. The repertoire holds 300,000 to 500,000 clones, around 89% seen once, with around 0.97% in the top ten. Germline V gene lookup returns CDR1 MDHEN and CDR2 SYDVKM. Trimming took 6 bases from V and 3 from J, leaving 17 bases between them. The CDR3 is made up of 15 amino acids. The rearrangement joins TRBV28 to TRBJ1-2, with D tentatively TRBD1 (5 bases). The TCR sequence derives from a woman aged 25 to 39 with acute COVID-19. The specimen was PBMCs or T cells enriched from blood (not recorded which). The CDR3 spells CASSSPSGAHYGYTF. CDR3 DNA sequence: TGTGCCAGCAGCTCCCCCAGTGGGGCACACTATGGCTACACCTTC.